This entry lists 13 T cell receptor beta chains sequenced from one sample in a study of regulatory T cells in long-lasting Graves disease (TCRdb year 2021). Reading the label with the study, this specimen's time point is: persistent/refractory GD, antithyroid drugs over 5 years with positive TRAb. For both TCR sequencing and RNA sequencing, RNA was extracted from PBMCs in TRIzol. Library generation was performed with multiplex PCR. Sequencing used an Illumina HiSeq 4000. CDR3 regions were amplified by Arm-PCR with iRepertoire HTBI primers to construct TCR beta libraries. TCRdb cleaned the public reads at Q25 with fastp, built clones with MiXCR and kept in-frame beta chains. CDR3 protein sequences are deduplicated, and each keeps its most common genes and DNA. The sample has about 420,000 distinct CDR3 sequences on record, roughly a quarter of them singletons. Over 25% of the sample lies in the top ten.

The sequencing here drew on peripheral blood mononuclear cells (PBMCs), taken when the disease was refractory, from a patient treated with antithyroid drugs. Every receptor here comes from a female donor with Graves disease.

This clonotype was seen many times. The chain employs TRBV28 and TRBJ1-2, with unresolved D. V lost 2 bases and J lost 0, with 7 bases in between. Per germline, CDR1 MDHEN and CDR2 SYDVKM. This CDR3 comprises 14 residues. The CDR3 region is CASSLPGTNYGYTF. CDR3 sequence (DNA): TGTGCCAGCAGTTTACCGGGAACTAACTATGGCTACACCTTC.

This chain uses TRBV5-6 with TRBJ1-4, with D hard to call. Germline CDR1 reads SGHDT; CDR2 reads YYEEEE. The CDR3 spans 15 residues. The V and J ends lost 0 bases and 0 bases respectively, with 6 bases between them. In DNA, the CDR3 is TGTGCCAGCAGCTTGGGCGCCACAACTAATGAAAAACTGTTTTTT. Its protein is CASSLGATTNEKLFF. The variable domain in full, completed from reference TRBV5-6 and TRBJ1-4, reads DAGVTQSPTHLIKTRGQQVTLRCSPKSGHDTVSWYQQALGQGPQFIFQYYEEEERQRGNFPDRFSGHQFPNYSSELNVNALLLGDSALYLCASSLGATTNEKLFFGSGTQLSVL.

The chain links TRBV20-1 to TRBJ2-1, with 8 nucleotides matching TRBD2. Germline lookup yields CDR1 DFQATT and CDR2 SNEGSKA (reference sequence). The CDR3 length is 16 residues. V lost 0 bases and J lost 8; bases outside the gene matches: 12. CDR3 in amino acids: CSARDRGGQGIYEQFF. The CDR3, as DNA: TGCAGTGCTAGAGATCGGGGGGGTCAGGGCATCTATGAGCAGTTCTTC.

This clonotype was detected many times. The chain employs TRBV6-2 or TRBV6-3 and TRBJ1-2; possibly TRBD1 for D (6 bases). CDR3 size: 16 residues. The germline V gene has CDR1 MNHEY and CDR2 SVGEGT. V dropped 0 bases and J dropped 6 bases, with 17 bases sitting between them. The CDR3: CASSYSIGPGEHGYTF. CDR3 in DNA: TGTGCCAGCAGTTACTCGATAGGTCCAGGGGAGCATGGCTACACCTTC.

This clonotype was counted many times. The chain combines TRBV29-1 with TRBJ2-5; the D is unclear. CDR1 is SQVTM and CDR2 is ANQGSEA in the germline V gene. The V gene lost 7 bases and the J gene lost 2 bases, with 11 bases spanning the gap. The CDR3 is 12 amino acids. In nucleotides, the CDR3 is TGCAGCGCTGGGGTGTCACAAGAGACCCAGTACTTC. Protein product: CSAGVSQETQYF. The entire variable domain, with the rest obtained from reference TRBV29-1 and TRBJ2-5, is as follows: SAVISQKPSRDICQRGTSLTIQCQVDSQVTMMFWYRQQPGQSLTLIATANQGSEATYESGFVIDKFPISRPNLTFSTLTVSNMSPEDSSIYLCSAGVSQETQYFGPGTRLLVL.

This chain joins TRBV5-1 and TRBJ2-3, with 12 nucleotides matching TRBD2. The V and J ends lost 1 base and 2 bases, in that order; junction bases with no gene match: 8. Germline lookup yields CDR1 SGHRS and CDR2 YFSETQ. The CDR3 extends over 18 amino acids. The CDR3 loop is CASSLLLAGGGITDTQYF. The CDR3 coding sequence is TGCGCCAGCAGCTTGCTACTAGCGGGAGGAGGCATCACAGATACGCAGTATTTT.

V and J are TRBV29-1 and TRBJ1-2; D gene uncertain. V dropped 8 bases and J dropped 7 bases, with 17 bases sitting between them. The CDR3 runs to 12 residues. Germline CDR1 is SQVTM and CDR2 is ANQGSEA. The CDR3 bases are TGCAGCATCTCAGGAATGTCTGGTGGCTACACCTTC. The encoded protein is CSISGMSGGYTF.

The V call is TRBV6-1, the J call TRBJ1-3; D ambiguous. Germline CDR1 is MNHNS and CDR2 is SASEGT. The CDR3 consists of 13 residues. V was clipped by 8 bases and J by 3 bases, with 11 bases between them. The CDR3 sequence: CASVAGLGNTIYF. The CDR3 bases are TGTGCCAGCGTGGCAGGTCTTGGAAACACCATATATTTT.

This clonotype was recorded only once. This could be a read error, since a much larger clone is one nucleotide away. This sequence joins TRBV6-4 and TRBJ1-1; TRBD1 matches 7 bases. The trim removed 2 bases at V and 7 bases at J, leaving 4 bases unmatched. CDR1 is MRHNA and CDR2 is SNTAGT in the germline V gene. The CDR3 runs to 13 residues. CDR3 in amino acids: CASSDRNRGEAFF. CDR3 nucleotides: TGTGCCAGCAGTGACCGAAACAGGGGTGAAGCTTTCTTT.

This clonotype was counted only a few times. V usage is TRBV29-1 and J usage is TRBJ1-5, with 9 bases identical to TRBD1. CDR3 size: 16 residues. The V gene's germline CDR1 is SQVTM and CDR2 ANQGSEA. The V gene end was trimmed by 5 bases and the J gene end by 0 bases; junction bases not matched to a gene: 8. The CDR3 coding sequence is TGCAGCGTTTGCACAGGGGGCCCATATAGCAATCAGCCCCAGCATTTT. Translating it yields CSVCTGGPYSNQPQHF.

The CDR3 loop reads CASIPGTVNTGELFF. The CDR3 nucleotides read TGTGCCAGTATCCCCGGGACCGTTAACACCGGGGAGCTGTTTTTT. The V call is TRBV19, the J call TRBJ2-2; D could derive from TRBD1 or TRBD2 (5 bases each). Germline V CDR1 and CDR2: LNHDA, SQIVND (reference sequence). The CDR3 loop spans 15 amino acids. The germline V and J ends were trimmed by 7 bases and 2 bases, with 14 bases remaining between them.

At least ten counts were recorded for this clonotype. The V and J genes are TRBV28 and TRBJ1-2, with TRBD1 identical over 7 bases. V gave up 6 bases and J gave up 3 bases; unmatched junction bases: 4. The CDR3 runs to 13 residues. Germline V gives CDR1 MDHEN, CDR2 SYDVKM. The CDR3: CASRIQGYYGYTF. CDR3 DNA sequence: TGTGCCAGCAGGATACAGGGGTACTATGGCTACACCTTC.

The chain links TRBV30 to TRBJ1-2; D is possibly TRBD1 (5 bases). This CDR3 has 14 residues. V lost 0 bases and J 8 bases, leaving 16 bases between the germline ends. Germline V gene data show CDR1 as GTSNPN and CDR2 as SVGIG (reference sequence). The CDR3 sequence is CAWSVQGAGRGYTF. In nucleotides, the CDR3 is TGTGCCTGGAGTGTTCAGGGAGCGGGGCGCGGCTACACCTTC.